This T cell receptor beta chain was found in a study of CD8 T cells in Susac syndrome. The authors reverse transcribed about 0.5 to 1 ug RNA with random hexamers. Amplification of TCR beta CDR3 used immunoSEQ multiplex PCR across 54 Vbeta and 13 Jbeta. TCRdb reprocessed the immunoSEQ multiplex PCR reads via MiXCR and lists one record per CDR3 protein. The table lists around 220,000 distinct CDR3 sequences, approximately 90% of them singletons. Multiple sclerosis controls were treatment-naive patients with stable or active relapsing-remitting disease. Material: CD8+ T cells from PBMCs. The clonotype originates from a human donor with multiple sclerosis.

The CDR3 reads CASSFMGTGLDTQYF. The CDR3 DNA reads as TGTGCCAGCAGCTTCATGGGGACAGGGCTAGATACGCAGTATTTT. The chain carries TRBV12-3 or TRBV12-4 and TRBJ2-3; 9 bases are a match to TRBD1. The CDR3 length is 15 residues. V lost 6 bases, J lost 5 bases, and 9 bases stayed unmatched.